This entry lists 13 T cell receptor beta chains sequenced from one sample in a study of T-cell reconstitution after alpha-beta-depleted transplantation in children. Unique molecular identifiers were used to barcode this TCRbeta library. Via MiXCR, TCRdb re-called the PCR reads, giving one row per CDR3 protein. The sample comprises about 480,000 distinct CDR3 sequences, roughly an eighth of which are singletons, and about 5% rests with the top ten. The specimen was PBMCs from the stem cell graft donor, collected from the stem cell graft. These receptor sequences come from a human donor who donated a stem cell graft to a child with combined immunodeficiency.

This clonotype was found many times. The chain is built from TRBV3-1 and TRBJ2-3, with D hard to call. Germline CDR1 reads LGHDT; CDR2 reads YNNKEL (reference sequence). V lost 5 bases and J lost 6, with 12 bases in between. The CDR3 is 13 residues long. For the CDR3, the DNA is TGTGCCAGCAGCACGGACCAGGTCGATACGCAGTATTTT. Protein sequence: CASSTDQVDTQYF.

V gene TRBV6-2 or TRBV6-3 combines with J gene TRBJ2-3, with 8 positions matching TRBD2. Germline V CDR1 and CDR2: MNHEY, SVGEGT. This CDR3 has 15 residues. V trimming: 5 bases; J trimming: 1 base; junction bases outside the gene matches: 5. CDR3 protein: CASSPQTSGTDTQYF. DNA for the CDR3: TGTGCCAGCAGTCCCCAGACTAGCGGCACAGATACGCAGTATTTT.

In nucleotides, the CDR3 is TGTGCCAGTAGTACCCCAGGGGAAAGACGCTACGAGCAGTACTTC. This encodes CASSTPGERRYEQYF. The J gene is TRBJ2-7, the V gene TRBV19; perhaps TRBD1 as D (6 bases). The CDR3 has 15 amino acids. V lost 4 bases and J lost 3, with 16 bases in between. Germline CDR1 is LNHDA and CDR2 is SQIVND (reference sequence).

This chain joins TRBV5-5 and TRBJ1-1, with 7 bases aligning to TRBD1. This CDR3 comprises 14 residues. Germline CDR1 is SGHKS and CDR2 is YYEKEE (reference sequence). Trimming took 1 base from V and 5 from J; bases not matched to a gene: 5. CDR3 residues: CASSLFRGKTEAFF. The DNA for the CDR3 is TGTGCCAGCAGCTTGTTCAGGGGGAAAACTGAAGCTTTCTTT.

This clonotype was picked up a small number of times. This rearrangement joins TRBV15 to TRBJ2-1; D ambiguous. Looked up from germline, CDR1 is LNHNV and CDR2 is YYDKDF (reference sequence). The CDR3 contains 15 residues. Trimming cost V 0 bases and J 3 bases, with 9 bases left between them. CDR3: CATSRDPVVYNEQFF. The CDR3 coding sequence is TGTGCCACCAGCAGAGACCCGGTGGTCTACAATGAGCAGTTCTTC. The complete variable domain, with remaining parts taken from reference TRBV15 and TRBJ2-1, reads DAMVIQNPRYQVTQFGKPVTLSCSQTLNHNVMYWYQQKSSQAPKLLFHYYDKDFNNEADTPDNFQSRRPNTSFCFLDIRSPGLGDTAMYLCATSRDPVVYNEQFFGPGTRLTVL.

J is TRBJ1-2 and V is TRBV19; the match to TRBD1 covers 7 bases. The CDR3 runs 15 residues. CDR1 is LNHDA and CDR2 is SQIVND in the germline V gene (reference sequence). V lost 5 bases and J lost 0; bases outside the gene matches: 6. The CDR3 reads CASSLGQASNYGYTF. The CDR3 DNA is TGTGCCAGTAGTCTCGGACAGGCGTCTAACTATGGCTACACCTTC.

This clonotype was seen many times. The chain joins TRBV12-3 or TRBV12-4 to TRBJ2-3; 11 bases fit TRBD2. This CDR3 has 15 amino acids. V was pared by 3 bases and J by 2 bases, with 1 base of the junction left unmatched. The CDR3 DNA follows: TGTGCCAGCAGTTTGACTAGCGGGGACACAGATACGCAGTATTTT. Its protein is CASSLTSGDTDTQYF.

The V and J genes are TRBV4-3 and TRBJ1-1; D gene uncertain. Per the germline V gene, CDR1 is LGHNA and CDR2 is YSLEER. The CDR3 totals 15 residues. V was clipped by 3 bases and J by 0 bases, with 11 bases between them. The CDR3 bases are TGCGCCAGCAGCCAGCTTGTCCGCATGAACACTGAAGCTTTCTTT. It encodes CASSQLVRMNTEAFF.

This clonotype was seen a handful of times. The genes are TRBV7-2 and TRBJ2-7; 9 bases line up with TRBD1. The ends lost 5 bases at V and 4 bases at J; junction bases unmatched: 9. This CDR3 is 15 amino acids long. The germline V gene has CDR1 SGHTA and CDR2 FQGNSA. Here the CDR3 reads CASSAEGQGSYEQYF. DNA of the CDR3: TGTGCCAGCAGCGCAGAAGGACAGGGGTCGTACGAGCAGTACTTC.

This clonotype occurred many times. The rearrangement uses TRBV20-1 and TRBJ2-1; the D gene is possibly TRBD2 (7 bases). V shed 5 bases and J shed 6 bases, with 11 bases lying between them. Germline V lookup: CDR1 DFQATT, CDR2 SNEGSKA (reference sequence). The CDR3 has 12 residues. CDR3 sequence: CSAWGGLNEQFF. CDR3 DNA: TGCAGTGCTTGGGGGGGCCTCAATGAGCAGTTCTTC.

The chain combines TRBV4-3 with TRBJ2-5, with unresolved D. With 0 bases removed from V and 2 bases from J, the gap between germline ends came to 13 bases. This CDR3 has 16 amino acids. The germline V gene has CDR1 LGHNA and CDR2 YSLEER. CDR3: CASSQDIGSRQETQYF. The CDR3 coding sequence is TGCGCCAGCAGCCAAGATATCGGGTCGCGTCAAGAGACCCAGTACTTC.

In this sample, this clonotype turned up a few times. The CDR3 is CASSVEAAVRNEQFF. CDR3 DNA sequence: TGTGCCAGCAGCGTAGAAGCCGCTGTTAGGAATGAGCAGTTCTTC. The rearrangement joins TRBV9 to TRBJ2-1; D uncertain. The CDR3 spans 15 residues. Germline V gives CDR1 SGDLS, CDR2 YYNGEE. V shed 0 bases and J shed 7 bases, with 14 bases lying between them.

A few counts support this clonotype. This chain joins TRBV25-1 and TRBJ2-5; 9 positions agree with TRBD2. Trimming at V came to 5 bases and at J to 2 bases, leaving 6 bases not matched to a gene. The length of the CDR3 is 15 residues. Germline V lookup: CDR1 MGHDK, CDR2 SYGVNS. CDR3 sequence (DNA): TGTGCCAGCAGTACCCGGCTAGCGGGACAAGAGACCCAGTACTTC. Translating gives CASSTRLAGQETQYF.